The T cell receptor beta chain described here comes from a study of cytomegalovirus exposure and HLA in healthy donors. This CDR3 spans 15 amino acids. Looked up from germline, CDR1 is MNHEY and CDR2 is SMNVEV (reference sequence). V was clipped by 5 bases and J by 4 bases, with 14 bases between them. With 60 Vbeta and 13 Jbeta primers, the PCR was carried out. In the study's own analysis: Later, an analysis found about 77 million unique TCR beta chains, and 9.5 million to 11 million of these were shared. This table comes from immunoSEQ multiplex PCR, and its TCRdb copy is limited to in-frame clones, with some not included. V and J calls and clone size are those listed in that table; D and trimming were worked out from the DNA. The sample has 130,000 to 150,000 clones, about 73% seen once.

The chain carries TRBV27 and TRBJ2-2; a weak D match, TRBD1 (6 bases). Sequenced material: PBMCs. The TCR originated in a man aged 35 to 55 in good health and CMV-seropositive. CDR3 region: CASSTWDTRTGELFF. The CDR3 nucleotides read TGTGCCAGCAGTACATGGGACACTCGCACCGGGGAGCTGTTTTTT.